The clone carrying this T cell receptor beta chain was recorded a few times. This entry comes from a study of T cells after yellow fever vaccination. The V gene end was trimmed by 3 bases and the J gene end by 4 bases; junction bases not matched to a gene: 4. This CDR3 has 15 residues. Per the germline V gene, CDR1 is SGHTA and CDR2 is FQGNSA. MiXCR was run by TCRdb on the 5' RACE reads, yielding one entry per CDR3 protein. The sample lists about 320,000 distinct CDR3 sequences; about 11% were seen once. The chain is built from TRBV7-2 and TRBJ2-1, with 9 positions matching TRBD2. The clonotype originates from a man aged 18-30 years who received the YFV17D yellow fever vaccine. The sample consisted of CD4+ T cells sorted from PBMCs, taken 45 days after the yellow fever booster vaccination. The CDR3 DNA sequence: TGTGCCAGCAGCTTGAGCGGGGGGAATTACAATGAGCAGTTCTTC. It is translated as CASSLSGGNYNEQFF.